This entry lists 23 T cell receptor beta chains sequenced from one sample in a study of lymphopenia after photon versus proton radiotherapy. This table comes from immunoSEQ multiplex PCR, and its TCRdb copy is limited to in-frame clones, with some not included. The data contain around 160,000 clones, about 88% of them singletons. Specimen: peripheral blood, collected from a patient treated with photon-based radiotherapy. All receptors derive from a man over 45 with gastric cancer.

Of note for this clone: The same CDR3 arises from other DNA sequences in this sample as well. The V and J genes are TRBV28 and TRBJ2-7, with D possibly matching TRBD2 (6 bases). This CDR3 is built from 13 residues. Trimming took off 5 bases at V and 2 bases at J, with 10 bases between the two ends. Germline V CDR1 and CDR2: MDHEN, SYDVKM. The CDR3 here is CASSLGGPYEQYF. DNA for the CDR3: TGTGCCAGCAGTCTGGGGGGTCCCTACGAGCAGTACTTC.

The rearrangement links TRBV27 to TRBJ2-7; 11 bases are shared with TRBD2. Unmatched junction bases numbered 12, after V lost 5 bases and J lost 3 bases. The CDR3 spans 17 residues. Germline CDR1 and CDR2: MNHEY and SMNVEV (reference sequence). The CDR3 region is CASSHRVGLAGNYEQYF. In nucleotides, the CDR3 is TGTGCCAGCAGTCACAGAGTTGGACTAGCGGGTAACTACGAGCAGTACTTC.

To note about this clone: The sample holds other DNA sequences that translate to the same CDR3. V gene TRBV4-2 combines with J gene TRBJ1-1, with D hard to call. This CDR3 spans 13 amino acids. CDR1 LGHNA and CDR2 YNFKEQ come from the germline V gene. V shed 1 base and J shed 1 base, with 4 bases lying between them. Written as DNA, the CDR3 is TGTGCCAGCAGCCAAGTCGAGAACACTGAAGCTTTCTTT. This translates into CASSQVENTEAFF.

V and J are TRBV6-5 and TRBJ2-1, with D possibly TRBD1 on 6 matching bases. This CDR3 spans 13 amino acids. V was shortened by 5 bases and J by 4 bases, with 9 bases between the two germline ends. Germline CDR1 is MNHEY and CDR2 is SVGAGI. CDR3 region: CASSGDTYNEQFF. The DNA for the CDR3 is TGTGCCAGCAGTGGGGACACTTACAATGAGCAGTTCTTC.

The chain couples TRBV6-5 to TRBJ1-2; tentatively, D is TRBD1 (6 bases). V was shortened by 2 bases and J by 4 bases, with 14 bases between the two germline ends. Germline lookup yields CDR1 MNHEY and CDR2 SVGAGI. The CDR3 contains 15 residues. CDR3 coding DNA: TGTGCCAGCAGTTACCATTCAGGGGAAAGCTATGGCTACACCTTC. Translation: CASSYHSGESYGYTF.

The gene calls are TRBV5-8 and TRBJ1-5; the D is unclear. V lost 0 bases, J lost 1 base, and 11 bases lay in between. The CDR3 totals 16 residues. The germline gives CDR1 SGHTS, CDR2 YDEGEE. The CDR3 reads CASSLEGSGSNQPQHF. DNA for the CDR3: TGTGCCAGCAGCTTGGAAGGGTCGGGAAGCAATCAGCCCCAGCATTTT. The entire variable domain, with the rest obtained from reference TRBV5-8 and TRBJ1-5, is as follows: EAGVTQSPTHLIKTRGQQATLRCSPISGHTSVYWYQQALGLGLQFLLWYDEGEERNRGNFPPRFSGRQFPNYSSELNVNALELEDSALYLCASSLEGSGSNQPQHFGDGTRLSIL.

The CDR3 nucleotides read TGCGCCAGCAGCCCCACTACAGGGAGCAACACTGAAGCTTTCTTT. It yields the protein CASSPTTGSNTEAFF. The chain carries TRBV5-1 and TRBJ1-1; D perhaps matches TRBD1 (6 bases). This CDR3 is 15 amino acids long. The germline V and J ends were trimmed by 4 bases and 2 bases, with 15 bases remaining between them. Germline CDR1 is SGHRS and CDR2 is YFSETQ. Together with reference TRBV5-1 and TRBJ1-1, the CDR3 gives the full variable domain: KAGVTQTPRYLIKTRGQQVTLSCSPISGHRSVSWYQQTPGQGLQFLFEYFSETQRNKGNFPGRFSGRQFSNSRSEMNVSTLELGDSALYLCASSPTTGSNTEAFFGQGTRLTVV.

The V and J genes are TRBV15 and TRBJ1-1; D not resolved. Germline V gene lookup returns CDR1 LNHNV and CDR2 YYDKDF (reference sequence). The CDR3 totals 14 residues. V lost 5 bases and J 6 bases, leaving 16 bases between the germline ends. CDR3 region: CATSRGVGGAEAFF. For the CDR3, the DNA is TGTGCCACCAGCCGCGGGGTTGGTGGAGCTGAAGCTTTCTTT.

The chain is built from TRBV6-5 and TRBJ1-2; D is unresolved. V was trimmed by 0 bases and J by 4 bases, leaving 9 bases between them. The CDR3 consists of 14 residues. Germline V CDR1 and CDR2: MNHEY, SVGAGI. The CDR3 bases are TGTGCCAGCAGTTACTCCTCCTACTCCTATGGCTACACCTTC. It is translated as CASSYSSYSYGYTF.

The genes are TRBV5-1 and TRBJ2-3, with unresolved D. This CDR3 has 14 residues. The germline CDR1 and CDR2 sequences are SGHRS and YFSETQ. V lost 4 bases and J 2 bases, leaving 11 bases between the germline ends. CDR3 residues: CASSPPDNTDTQYF. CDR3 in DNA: TGCGCCAGCAGCCCACCAGACAACACAGATACGCAGTATTTT.

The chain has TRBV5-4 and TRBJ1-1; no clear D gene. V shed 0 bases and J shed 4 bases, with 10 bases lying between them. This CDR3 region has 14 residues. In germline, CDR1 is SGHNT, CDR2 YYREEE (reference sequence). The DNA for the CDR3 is TGTGCCAGCAGCTTGGCCGTGAGGGCCACTGAAGCTTTCTTT. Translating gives CASSLAVRATEAFF. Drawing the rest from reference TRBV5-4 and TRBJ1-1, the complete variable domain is ETGVTQSPTHLIKTRGQQVTLRCSSQSGHNTVSWYQQALGQGPQFIFQYYREEENGRGNFPPRFSGLQFPNYSSELNVNALELDDSALYLCASSLAVRATEAFFGQGTRLTVV.

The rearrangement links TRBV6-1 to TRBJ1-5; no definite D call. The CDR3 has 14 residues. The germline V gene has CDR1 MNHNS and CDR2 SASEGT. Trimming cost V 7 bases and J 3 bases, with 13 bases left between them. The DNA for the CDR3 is TGTGCCAGCACCTCCATGGGGTACAATCAGCCCCAGCATTTT. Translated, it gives CASTSMGYNQPQHF.

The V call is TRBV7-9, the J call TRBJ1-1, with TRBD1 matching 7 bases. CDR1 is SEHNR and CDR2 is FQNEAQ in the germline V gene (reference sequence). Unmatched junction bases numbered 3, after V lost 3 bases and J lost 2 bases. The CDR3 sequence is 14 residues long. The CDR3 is CASSFRQGNTEAFF. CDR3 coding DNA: TGTGCCAGCAGCTTTCGACAGGGTAACACTGAAGCTTTCTTT.

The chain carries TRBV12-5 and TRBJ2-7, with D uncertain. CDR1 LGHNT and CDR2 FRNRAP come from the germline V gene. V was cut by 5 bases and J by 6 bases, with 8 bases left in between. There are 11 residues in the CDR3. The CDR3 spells CASGPPVEQYF. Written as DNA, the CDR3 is TGTGCTAGTGGTCCCCCGGTCGAGCAGTACTTC.

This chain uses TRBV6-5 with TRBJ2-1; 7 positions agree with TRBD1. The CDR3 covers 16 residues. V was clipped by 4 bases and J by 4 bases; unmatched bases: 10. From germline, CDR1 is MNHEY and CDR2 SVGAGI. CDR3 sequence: CASSLSGTALYNEQFF. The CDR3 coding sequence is TGTGCCAGCAGTTTATCCGGGACAGCACTATACAATGAGCAGTTCTTC.

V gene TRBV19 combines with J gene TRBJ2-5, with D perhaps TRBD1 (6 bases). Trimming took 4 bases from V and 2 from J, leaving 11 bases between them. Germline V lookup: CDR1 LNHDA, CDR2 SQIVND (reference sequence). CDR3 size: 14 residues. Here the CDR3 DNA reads TGTGCCAGTAGTACAGGGGTCCTGCAAGAGACCCAGTACTTC. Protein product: CASSTGVLQETQYF.

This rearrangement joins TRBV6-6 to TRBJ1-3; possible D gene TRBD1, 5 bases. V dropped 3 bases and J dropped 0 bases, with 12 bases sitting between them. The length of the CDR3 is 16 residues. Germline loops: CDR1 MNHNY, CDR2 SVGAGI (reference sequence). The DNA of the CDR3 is TGTGCCAGCAGTTATGGGGGGGGGAGCTCTGGAAACACCATATATTTT. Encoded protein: CASSYGGGSSGNTIYF.

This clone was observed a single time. CDR3 bases: TGTGCCAGCCGACAGGGGAATCTTGGCGACTATGGCTACACCTTC. It translates to CASRQGNLGDYGYTF. The chain carries TRBV19 and TRBJ1-2; 8 nucleotides align to TRBD1. There are 15 residues in the CDR3. With V trimmed by 9 bases and J by 3 bases, 12 bases remained unmatched. The germline V gene encodes CDR1 LNHDA and CDR2 SQIVND (reference sequence).

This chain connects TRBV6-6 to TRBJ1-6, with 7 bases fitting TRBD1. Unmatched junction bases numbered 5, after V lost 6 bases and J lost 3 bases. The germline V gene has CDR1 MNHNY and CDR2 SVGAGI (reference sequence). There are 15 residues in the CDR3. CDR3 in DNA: TGTGCCAGCAGCCCGGGACAGCGCTATAATTCACCCCTCCACTTT. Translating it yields CASSPGQRYNSPLHF.

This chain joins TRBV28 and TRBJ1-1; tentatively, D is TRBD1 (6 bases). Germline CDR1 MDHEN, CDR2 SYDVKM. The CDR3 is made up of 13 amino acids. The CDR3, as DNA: TGTGCAGTTGGACAGACCCCGAACACTGAAGCTTTCTTT. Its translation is CAVGQTPNTEAFF.

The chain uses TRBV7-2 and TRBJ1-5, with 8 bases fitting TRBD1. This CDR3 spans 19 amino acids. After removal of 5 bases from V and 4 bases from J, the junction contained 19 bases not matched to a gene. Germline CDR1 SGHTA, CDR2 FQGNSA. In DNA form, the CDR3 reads TGTGCCAGCAGCGAACCGGGACAGGTATTCAGCGCCCCAAATCAGCCCCAGCATTTT. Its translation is CASSEPGQVFSAPNQPQHF.

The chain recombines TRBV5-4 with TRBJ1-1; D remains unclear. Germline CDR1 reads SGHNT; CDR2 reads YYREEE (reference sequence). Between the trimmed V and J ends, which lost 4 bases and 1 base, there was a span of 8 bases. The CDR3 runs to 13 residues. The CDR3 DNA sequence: TGTGCCAGCAGCGCTCAACCGAACACTGAAGCTTTCTTT. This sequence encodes CASSAQPNTEAFF.

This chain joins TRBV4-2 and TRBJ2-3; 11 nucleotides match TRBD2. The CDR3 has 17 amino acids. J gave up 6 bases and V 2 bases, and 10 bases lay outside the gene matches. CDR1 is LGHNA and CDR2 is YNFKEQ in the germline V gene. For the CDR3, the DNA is TGTGCCAGCAGCCAAACTCCGGGACTAGCGGAGAAGGATACGCAGTATTTT. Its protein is CASSQTPGLAEKDTQYF.